This TCR beta chain stems from a study of T-cell memory formation after mild COVID-19. Study in general: Most TCR clusters belonged to a single donor. Findings and limits, study-wide: Some responding clones appeared in pre-infection memory, suggesting cross-reactive memory joined. The SARS-CoV-2 specificity of second-wave clones reaching peak at day 37 remained unverified.

After 5'RACE with constant-segment primers, TCR alpha and TCR beta cDNA libraries carrying sample barcodes and UMIs were obtained. Via MiXCR, TCRdb re-called the 5' RACE reads, giving one row per CDR3 protein. This table has about 470,000 distinct CDR3 sequences, roughly 18% appearing once. Trimming stripped 11 bases from V and 1 base from J, with 14 bases between. This CDR3 is 13 amino acids long. CDR1 and CDR2 (germline): SEHNR, FQNEAQ (reference sequence). This clonotype was seen a few times. Its antigen is not identified. The specimen was PBMCs or a T cell subset sorted from them (not recorded which). The clonotype originates from an adult woman who had mild COVID-19 (a few samples of this study predate the infection). Cell type and time point are not known. The V gene is TRBV7-9, the J gene TRBJ1-1; D not certain. In DNA, the CDR3 is TGTGCCTTGAAGAAGGAGGCGAACACTGAAGCTTTCTTT. Translating gives CALKKEANTEAFF.